This T cell receptor beta chain came from a study of Graves' ophthalmopathy and Graves' hyperthyroidism. Whole-study context: Samples of peripheral blood were obtained at initial diagnosis, prior to treatment of any kind. Study-wide results and limits: Sensitivity of around 64% and specificity of about 72% were achieved by the model that predicted ophthalmopathy progression.

To note about this clonotype: Its antigen is still unknown.

Germline CDR1 SGHTA, CDR2 FQGTGA. This CDR3 has 11 amino acids. Trimming left V 2 bases short and J 7 bases short, with 5 bases between. Excluded were patients with other autoimmune diseases, uncontrolled infections, pregnancy or lactation. Diagnosis used clinical symptoms, serum thyroxine, TRAb, thyroid ultrasound and orbital computed tomography. RNA transcripts served as template for amplifying TCR beta CDR3 sequences. An initial RT-PCR round employing HTBI primers preceded a second-round multiplex PCR. MiXCR, run by TCRdb on the multiplex PCR reads, gives a single entry per CDR3 protein. The table shows 650,000 to 900,000 distinct CDR3 sequences, with approximately 40% occurring only once.

Source material: peripheral blood. The chain links TRBV7-3 to TRBJ2-5, with a possible D match to TRBD1 (5 bases). The receptor's source is an adult man with Graves' ophthalmopathy. The CDR3 here is CASSLDRTQYF. The DNA for the CDR3 is TGTGCCAGCAGCTTAGACAGGACCCAGTACTTC.